These 9 T cell receptor beta chains came from one sample sequenced in a study of blood T cell repertoires in COVID-19. The protocol was immunoSEQ multiplex PCR, while the TCRdb copy is restricted to in-frame clones and leaves out a portion. This sample has some 250,000 clones, with 70% to 85% found just once. Material: PBMCs or T cells enriched from blood (not recorded which). These receptors all come from a man aged 40-50 years who had recovered from COVID-19.

DNA for the CDR3: TGCGCCAGCAGCCGGATGGACAGGGTGAACACTGAAGCTTTCTTT. Its translation is CASSRMDRVNTEAFF. The chain links TRBV4-3 to TRBJ1-1; 8 bases align to TRBD1. The CDR3 covers 15 residues. The J segment lost 0 bases and the V segment lost 4 bases, leaving 4 bases of the junction unmatched. Germline lookup yields CDR1 LGHNA and CDR2 YSLEER.

The CDR3 bases are TGTGCCAGCAGTTTTGGGGGGAGGGAGACCCAGTACTTC. Its protein is CASSFGGRETQYF. This chain links TRBV12-3 or TRBV12-4 with TRBJ2-5; perhaps TRBD2 as D (6 bases). V shed 3 bases and J shed 5 bases, with 10 bases lying between them. CDR3 length: 13 amino acids.

Details on this clone: One junction end does not reproduce the germline sequence, and a read error may be involved. The rearrangement links TRBV28 to TRBJ2-1; the match to TRBD2 covers 14 bases. This CDR3 region has 13 residues. Germline values: CDR1 MDHEN, CDR2 SYDVKM. The CDR3, as DNA: TGTGCCAGCAGTTTCGGGACTAGCGGGAGTGCCGTCTTC. It translates to CASSFGTSGSAVF.

V usage is TRBV4-1 and J usage is TRBJ1-1; D is uncertain. V lost 4 bases, J lost 0 bases, and 12 bases lay in between. This CDR3 has 15 residues. Germline-derived CDR1 and CDR2 are MGHRA and YSYEKL. This CDR3 is CASSPRGVMNTEAFF. CDR3 coding DNA: TGCGCCAGCAGCCCCCGGGGAGTCATGAACACTGAAGCTTTCTTT.

The chain has TRBV11-2 and TRBJ1-2, with 7 bases lining up with TRBD1. Germline CDR1 is SGHAT and CDR2 is FQNNGV. CDR3 length equals 17 residues. J lost 5 bases, V lost 4 bases, and 16 bases had no gene match. Here the CDR3 reads CASSYSATGAILYGYTF. CDR3 nucleotide sequence: TGTGCCAGCAGCTACTCGGCCACAGGGGCGATTCTTTATGGCTACACCTTC.

The chain is built from TRBV7-2 and TRBJ1-1; TRBD1 might be the D (5 bases). Germline V gene data show CDR1 as SGHTA and CDR2 as FQGNSA. V lost 1 base to trimming and J lost 1 base, with 10 bases between them. The CDR3 runs to 15 residues. The CDR3 spells CASSLGGARNTEAFF. The DNA of the CDR3 is TGTGCCAGCAGCTTAGGCGGGGCGCGGAACACTGAAGCTTTCTTT. Drawing the rest from reference TRBV7-2 and TRBJ1-1, the complete variable domain is GAGVSQSPSNKVTEKGKDVELRCDPISGHTALYWYRQSLGQGLEFLIYFQGNSAPDKSGLPSDRFSAERTGGSVSTLTIQRTQQEDSAVYLCASSLGGARNTEAFFGQGTRLTVV.

The chain has TRBV28 and TRBJ2-5; TRBD2 matches at 11 bases. Trimming took 4 bases from V and 4 from J; bases not matched to a gene: 8. The CDR3 contains 16 residues. The germline gives CDR1 MDHEN, CDR2 SYDVKM. The CDR3 DNA follows: TGTGCCAGCAGTTCCTTTAGCGGGAGGGCCAGAGAGACCCAGTACTTC. Translation gives CASSSFSGRARETQYF.

The chain employs TRBV9 and TRBJ1-1; no reliable D call. From germline, CDR1 is SGDLS and CDR2 YYNGEE. V shed 2 bases and J shed 1 base, with 12 bases lying between them. This CDR3 is 15 amino acids long. The CDR3: CASSVKAGPNTEAFF. The CDR3 DNA follows: TGTGCCAGCAGCGTCAAGGCAGGCCCGAACACTGAAGCTTTCTTT.

The chain combines TRBV19 with TRBJ2-7; 9 bases fit TRBD1. The CDR3 sequence is 16 residues long. Germline CDR1 LNHDA, CDR2 SQIVND (reference sequence). The J segment lost 0 bases and the V segment lost 3 bases, leaving 6 bases of the junction unmatched. Here the CDR3 reads CASSMSGTGTSYEQYF. The DNA for the CDR3 is TGTGCCAGTAGTATGAGCGGGACAGGGACCTCCTACGAGCAGTACTTC. Full variable domain (outside the CDR3, taken from reference TRBV19 and TRBJ2-7): DGGITQSPKYLFRKEGQNVTLSCEQNLNHDAMYWYRQDPGQGLRLIYYSQIVNDFQKGDIAEGYSVSREKKESFPLTVTSAQKNPTAFYLCASSMSGTGTSYEQYFGPGTRLTVT.